What follows is one T cell receptor beta chain and its context. Its binding antigen is unknown. One base away there is no much larger clone; base qualities are not given. The sample holds other DNA sequences that translate to the same CDR3. The CDR3 holds 13 amino acids from the cysteine to the phenylalanine. Just CDR3 DNA is preserved here, 39 bases in frame from base 1. The germline V gene (reference sequence) sets CDR1 to SGHNT and CDR2 to YYREEE. V loses 3 bases of germline sequence and J loses 1 base, and the interval between the two ends is 6 bases. Using the deep immunoSEQ assay, multiplex PCR amplified TCR CDR3 regions from genomic DNA. Genomic DNA extracted from each cell subset was distributed evenly over all wells of several immunoSEQ 96-well plates, and each plate served as one replicate. Each replicate PCR for sorted subsets received about 220 ng genomic DNA, equal to some 32,000 T cell genomes. The purified libraries were quantified using a Qubit 3.0 fluorometer, sized with a Bioanalyzer 2100, and then quantified again using the KAPA Library Quantification kit. A separate single-read 150-cycle Illumina NextSeq 550 flow cell was used to sequence each immunoSEQ 96-well plate. The authors' analysis ran thus. Because only junctional sequences without quality scores were contained in the immunoSEQ output, filtering matching that applied to full-length reads could not be performed. Sequences were annotated with PyIR, a Python wrapper for IgBLAST v1.9, using IMGT germline references to assign V/J genes and CDR3. Reads were removed for weak V/J assignments (E-value above 1e-6), missing CDR3, stop codons, out-of-frame junctions, or ambiguous translated residues. V3J clonotypes were defined as sequences sharing an identical inferred V gene, J gene, and CDR3 amino acid sequence. The percentage overlap between two repertoires was calculated by dividing the number of shared unique clonotypes by the size of the smaller repertoire. Richness of each repertoire was evaluated using RTK rarefaction, the Chao1 estimator, and Recon v2.1 estimates of unobserved clonotypes. Generation probabilities were computed with OLGA for all TCRbeta clonotypes obtained by the gDNA method from several donors. TCRdb holds this immuneACCESS table with in-frame rearrangements only. Some clones are missing; in checked studies, unresolved V genes explain under half, and the rest has no known cause. V, J and clone size were drawn from that table, and D and trimming were deduced from the DNA. The sample profile shows 2 million to 2.5 million clones; over 90% of them were found once. The biggest ten clones account for 0.3% to 0.4% of the sample.

The entry originates in a study of shared clonotypes between healthy human individuals (dated by TCRdb to the early 2020s). Regarding the complete study: A couple of women and a few men aged 18 to 49 years were included in the cohort. Per donor, three plates each were used for CD4 naive and CD4 memory, two for CD8 naive, and one for CD8 memory. Blood TCR repertoires of a handful of healthy adults were deeply sequenced to estimate repertoire size and the extent of clonotype sharing between individuals. To increase sequencing depth and limit assay-specific biases, TCR repertoire library preparation and sequencing were carried out by different laboratories using diverse techniques. Each donor's leukapheresis produced roughly between roughly 0.85 and 10 billion PBMCs.

Donors were healthy HIV-negative adults with no recently reported acute infections or vaccinations. Every donor was a Caucasian adult living in Nashville, Tennessee, USA. CD4+ T cells were enriched by magnetic negative selection, after which naive cells were positively selected on CD45RA and the negative fraction was taken as the memory subset. Blood was collected by leukapheresis, and PBMCs were isolated by Ficoll-Histopaque density gradient centrifugation and then cryopreserved in liquid nitrogen vapor phase. Purity and quantity of every magnetically sorted T cell population were checked by analytical flow cytometry. Each sorted fraction had its genomic DNA isolated and then quantified by UV absorbance on a Nanodrop 2000c. The paper's findings and limits, for the study overall: Naive subsets generally had larger estimated clonotype richness than memory subsets. Sharing across a few donors was observed for around 5% of naive CD4, 3% to 3.5% of naive CD8, roughly 2.3% of memory CD4, and roughly 0.4% of memory CD8 clonotypes. Based on pairwise subsampling, the degree of clonotype sharing among donors was expected to be affected by sequencing depth. Rarefaction of sorted-subset datasets indicated incomplete sequencing despite the large sequencing depth. Sampling was limited to blood, and TCR repertoires in tissue likely differ from TCR repertoires in blood. Compared with non-shared clonotypes, clonotypes shared by all four sorted-subset donors had higher generation probabilities. Because the study included a small number of donors, the genetic and exposure-history diversity represented was limited.

The source of this sequence is a man aged 18 to 35 in good health. Some clones in this sample may be carry-over from other donors' samples. The sequenced sample consisted of naive CD4+ T cells from PBMCs. The sample's cell subset or site, from its label and the paper: CD45RA+ positively selected. Recombination linked TRBV5-4 to TRBJ2-3; the D gene cannot be resolved reliably. The CDR3 loop reads CASSSRGTDTQYF. The DNA sequence is TGTGCCAGCAGCTCACGGGGCACAGATACGCAGTATTTT.